Below are 17 T cell receptor beta chains sequenced from a single sample in a study of shared clonotypes between healthy human individuals. Sequencing used immunoSEQ multiplex PCR; TCRdb keeps in-frame clones, though not all of them. The sample consists of about 2 million clones, about 95% of them appearing once. The naive CD8 fraction comprised CD45RO-negative cells positively selected for CCR7 and excluded terminally differentiated effector memory CD45RA+ cells. The sample consisted of naive CD8+ T cells sorted from blood. The receptors were gathered from a man younger than 30 in good health.

The gene calls are TRBV7-9 and TRBJ2-7, with D hard to call. The V gene's germline CDR1 is SEHNR and CDR2 FQNEAQ (reference sequence). V was clipped by 1 base and J by 2 bases, with 15 bases between them. The CDR3 is 16 residues long. CDR3 DNA: TGTGCCAGCAGCTTAGTAGCCGAACAAGGCACCTACGAGCAGTACTTC. It encodes CASSLVAEQGTYEQYF.

The chain is built from TRBV13 and TRBJ1-3, with D possibly TRBD1 on 5 matching bases. Trimming pared 6 bases from V and 3 bases from J, leaving 15 bases between. Germline values: CDR1 PRHDT, CDR2 FYEKMQ (reference sequence). The length of the CDR3 is 15 residues. CDR3 protein: CASSSTDIYGNTIYF. DNA for the CDR3: TGTGCCAGCAGTTCTACGGACATCTATGGAAACACCATATATTTT.

V gene TRBV4-2 combines with J gene TRBJ2-2; the D call may be TRBD1 or TRBD2 (7 bases each). V was pared by 4 bases and J by 4 bases, with 16 bases between. Germline V gene lookup returns CDR1 LGHNA and CDR2 YNFKEQ. The CDR3 covers 16 residues. Here the CDR3 DNA reads TGTGCCAGCAGCCCCGGGCAGGGGGAGGGCACCGGGGAGCTGTTTTTT. Translation: CASSPGQGEGTGELFF.

The gene calls are TRBV7-9 and TRBJ1-4; no clear D gene. Germline CDR1 reads SEHNR; CDR2 reads FQNEAQ (reference sequence). The CDR3 is 15 residues long. V lost 6 bases to trimming and J lost 2 bases, with 13 bases between them. This chain's CDR3 is CASSPLGGTNEKLFF. CDR3 nucleotides: TGTGCCAGCAGTCCCCTCGGCGGGACTAATGAAAAACTGTTTTTT.

This chain connects TRBV9 to TRBJ1-4; 7 nucleotides agree with TRBD1. Germline loops: CDR1 SGDLS, CDR2 YYNGEE. The CDR3 runs 13 residues. Trimming cost V 4 bases and J 6 bases; bases outside gene matches: 3. The CDR3 loop is CASSTDRDEKLFF. DNA of the CDR3: TGTGCCAGCAGCACCGACAGGGATGAAAAACTGTTTTTT.

This clone was picked up a small number of times. This chain connects TRBV19 to TRBJ2-2, with 7 bases aligning to TRBD2. V shed 4 bases and J 7 bases; nucleotides not matched to a gene: 3. Germline loops: CDR1 LNHDA, CDR2 SQIVND (reference sequence). CDR3 length: 13 amino acids. The CDR3 spells CASSSAGVGELFF. The CDR3 coding sequence is TGTGCCAGTAGTAGCGCGGGAGTCGGGGAGCTGTTTTTT.

The chain links TRBV28 to TRBJ2-3, with 8 bases aligning to TRBD2. The CDR3 extends over 16 amino acids. CDR1 and CDR2 (germline): MDHEN, SYDVKM. V trimming: 8 bases; J trimming: 2 bases; junction bases outside the gene matches: 12. The DNA of the CDR3 is TGTGCCAGCTCCCCAATAGCGGGGAGAATCACAGATACGCAGTATTTT. Translated, it gives CASSPIAGRITDTQYF. The whole variable domain, remainder taken from reference TRBV28 and TRBJ2-3, is DVKVTQSSRYLVKRTGEKVFLECVQDMDHENMFWYRQDPGLGLRLIYFSYDVKMKEKGDIPEGYSVSREKKERFSLILESASTNQTSMYLCASSPIAGRITDTQYFGPGTRLTVL.

A remark on this clone: The same CDR3 can be traced to other DNA sequences in this sample. V gene TRBV28 combines with J gene TRBJ2-7, with a weak D call TRBD2 (5 bases). V was shortened by 6 bases and J by 1 base, with 10 bases between the two germline ends. CDR3 length equals 13 residues. Per germline, CDR1 MDHEN and CDR2 SYDVKM. CDR3 in amino acids: CASSLLGSYEQYF. CDR3 coding DNA: TGTGCCAGCAGCCTACTAGGATCCTACGAGCAGTACTTC.

This clone was recorded once. The gene calls are TRBV7-9 and TRBJ2-5; no clear D gene. Germline CDR1 and CDR2: SEHNR and FQNEAQ (reference sequence). V was shortened by 1 base and J by 0 bases, with 9 bases between the two germline ends. This CDR3 is built from 15 residues. CDR3 protein: CASSLEGPYQETQYF. CDR3 DNA: TGTGCCAGCAGCTTAGAAGGGCCCTACCAAGAGACCCAGTACTTC.

The DNA of the CDR3 is TGTGCCAGCAGCAGGACAGGGAACCCCTTATCAGGGGAGCTGTTTTTT. This sequence encodes CASSRTGNPLSGELFF. J is TRBJ2-2 and V is TRBV2, with TRBD1 identical over 8 bases. The CDR3 consists of 16 residues. Germline loops: CDR1 SNHLY, CDR2 FYNNEI. With 6 bases clipped from V and 8 bases from J, the junction kept 14 bases outside the gene matches.

This chain connects TRBV29-1 to TRBJ1-2; D call uncertain. The CDR3 is 14 residues long. Deletions cut 0 bases from V and 2 bases from J, with 10 bases between. Germline CDR1 SQVTM, CDR2 ANQGSEA. CDR3 sequence reads: CSVEDIILNYGYTF. In nucleotides, the CDR3 is TGCAGCGTTGAAGACATCATTTTGAACTATGGCTACACCTTC.

The rearrangement links TRBV9 to TRBJ2-2, with TRBD1 identical over 8 bases. Germline values: CDR1 SGDLS, CDR2 YYNGEE. J gave up 5 bases and V 0 bases, and 21 bases lay outside the gene matches. The CDR3 covers 21 residues. The CDR3 protein is CASSVGLRNYWTGSMTGELFF. CDR3 DNA: TGTGCCAGCAGCGTAGGACTTCGGAACTACTGGACAGGGTCGATGACCGGGGAGCTGTTTTTT.

The chain is built from TRBV18 and TRBJ2-7; TRBD1 is a possible D gene (5 bases). V was clipped by 3 bases and J by 1 base, with 13 bases between them. The CDR3 length is 15 residues. CDR1 and CDR2 from the germline V gene are KGHSH and LQKENI. The CDR3: CASSPTAERSYEQYF. For the CDR3, the DNA is TGTGCCAGCTCACCGACAGCTGAGAGATCCTACGAGCAGTACTTC.

V is TRBV11-2 and J is TRBJ2-3; D unresolved. The germline CDR1 and CDR2 sequences are SGHAT and FQNNGV. Trimming took 1 base from V and 6 from J, leaving 5 bases between them. This CDR3 is built from 12 residues. The CDR3 DNA is TGTGCCAGCAGCTTAGGAATGGATACGCAGTATTTT. Encoded protein: CASSLGMDTQYF.

V gene TRBV7-9 combines with J gene TRBJ1-2, with 9 bases that match TRBD1. From germline, CDR1 is SEHNR and CDR2 FQNEAQ (reference sequence). The CDR3 is 13 residues long. After removal of 3 bases from V and 8 bases from J, the junction contained 4 bases not matched to a gene. The DNA of the CDR3 is TGTGCCAGCAGCTTGACAGGGGGTTCGGGCTACACCTTC. This sequence encodes CASSLTGGSGYTF.

A single count supports this clone. The chain carries TRBV27 and TRBJ2-7; TRBD1 matches at 7 bases. The germline gives CDR1 MNHEY, CDR2 SMNVEV (reference sequence). The CDR3 covers 15 residues. V shed 7 bases, J shed 2 bases, and the junction held 11 bases outside the gene matches. CDR3 sequence reads: CASNPGTEFTYEQYF. CDR3 coding DNA: TGTGCCAGCAACCCCGGGACAGAGTTTACCTACGAGCAGTACTTC.

The rearrangement links TRBV6-5 to TRBJ2-1; D is unresolved. This CDR3 has 15 amino acids. The V end lost 0 bases, the J end lost 6 bases, and 12 bases lay between the germline ends. From germline, CDR1 is MNHEY and CDR2 SVGAGI. The CDR3 spells CASSYSRQVPNEQFF. The CDR3 DNA is TGTGCCAGCAGTTACTCCAGGCAGGTTCCCAATGAGCAGTTCTTC.